This paragraph covers one T cell receptor beta chain sequence. Clones were read by immunoSEQ multiplex PCR, and TCRdb kept only the in-frame ones, dropping some. The data contain 400,000 to 500,000 clones, about 88% of them seen just once; the ten biggest clones take up 1.4%. The sample originates from a study of blood T cell repertoires in COVID-19. Trimming shortened V by 5 bases and J by 6 bases, and 13 bases separated the two germline ends. This CDR3 is 13 amino acids long. The germline V gene has CDR1 LNHDA and CDR2 SQIVND (reference sequence). The chain carries TRBV19 and TRBJ1-1, with no clear D. The sequence was collected from a woman between 18 and 30 years old who had been exposed to COVID-19. The sequencing sample was made of PBMCs or T cells enriched from blood (not recorded which). The CDR3, as DNA: TGTGCCAGTAGTTCCAACAGAGCCTCTGAAGCTTTCTTT. Its translation: CASSSNRASEAFF.